The 29 T cell receptor beta chains presented below share a single source sample, sequenced in a study of blood T cell repertoires in COVID-19. TCRdb keeps only in-frame clones here, not all; method: immunoSEQ multiplex PCR. The sample consists of roughly 81,000 clones, roughly 89% of them appearing once. Sequenced: peripheral blood. These receptors all come from a man aged 25 to 40 with acute or convalescent COVID-19.

The J gene is TRBJ1-1, the V gene TRBV11-2; 7 nucleotides align to TRBD1. Germline V lookup: CDR1 SGHAT, CDR2 FQNNGV. V was pared by 1 base and J by 11 bases, with 13 bases of the junction left unmatched. The CDR3 covers 15 residues. The CDR3 sequence: CASSLGMGATGSAFF. The DNA of the CDR3 is TGTGCCAGCAGCTTAGGGATGGGTGCGACAGGGAGTGCTTTCTTT.

CDR3 in DNA: TGTGCCAGCAGCAGGCCAGGGGATTATTATTCAGGGGCCAACGTCCTGACTTTC. It specifies CASSRPGDYYSGANVLTF. The rearrangement joins TRBV11-2 to TRBJ2-6; perhaps TRBD1 as D (6 bases). Germline CDR1 is SGHAT and CDR2 is FQNNGV. Between the trimmed V and J ends, which lost 5 bases and 4 bases, there was a span of 21 bases. CDR3 length: 18 residues.

The chain couples TRBV6-5 to TRBJ2-2; 9 nucleotides align to TRBD1. CDR3 length: 15 residues. CDR1 and CDR2 (germline): MNHEY, SVGAGI. With 9 bases clipped from V and 8 bases from J, the junction kept 13 bases outside the gene matches. DNA for the CDR3: TGTGCCAGTTCAGGGGGGACAGGGATTTCAGGGGAGCTGTTTTTT. Protein: CASSGGTGISGELFF.

The rearrangement uses TRBV9 and TRBJ2-2, with D perhaps TRBD1 (5 bases). The CDR3 is 15 amino acids. Trimming cost V 0 bases and J 2 bases, with 8 bases left between them. Germline lookup yields CDR1 SGDLS and CDR2 YYNGEE. The CDR3 DNA reads TGTGCCAGCAGCGTAGGGACAACCAACACCGGGGAGCTGTTTTTT. This codes for CASSVGTTNTGELFF.

This chain joins TRBV4-3 and TRBJ2-7; D perhaps matches TRBD2 (5 bases). The V gene lost 4 bases and the J gene lost 2 bases, with 18 bases spanning the gap. From germline, CDR1 is LGHNA and CDR2 YSLEER. There are 16 residues in the CDR3. CDR3 sequence reads: CASSPRWGSAAYEQYF. CDR3 nucleotide sequence: TGCGCCAGCAGCCCACGTTGGGGTAGCGCCGCCTACGAGCAGTACTTC.

The V gene is TRBV3-1 (or the pseudogene TRBV3-2), the J gene TRBJ2-1; TRBD2 is a possible D gene (6 bases). Germline CDR1 is LGHDT and CDR2 is YNNKEL (reference sequence). V shed 3 bases and J shed 6 bases, with 12 bases lying between them. This CDR3 comprises 14 residues. The CDR3 nucleotides are TGTGCCAGCAGCCAGGGACTCGAGGTCAATGAGCAGTTCTTC. It codes for CASSQGLEVNEQFF.

This clone was counted a single time. This chain connects TRBV5-1 to TRBJ2-7; tentatively, D is TRBD1 (7 bases). Trimming took off 0 bases at V and 5 bases at J, with 18 bases between the two ends. The germline CDR1 and CDR2 sequences are SGHRS and YFSETQ. This CDR3 is built from 16 residues. The CDR3 sequence: CASSLVGRGARDEQYF. Here the CDR3 DNA reads TGCGCCAGCAGCTTGGTCGGCAGGGGGGCCCGGGACGAGCAGTACTTC.

V usage is TRBV18 and J usage is TRBJ1-5; D is uncertain. This CDR3 region has 14 residues. Per germline, CDR1 KGHSH and CDR2 LQKENI. The V end lost 6 bases, the J end lost 6 bases, and 15 bases lay between the germline ends. The CDR3: CASSELDGSQPQHF. The CDR3 bases are TGTGCCAGCTCGGAACTGGACGGGAGTCAGCCCCAGCATTTT.

The chain carries TRBV21-1 and TRBJ1-1; the DNA was not compared with TRBD1, the D call given in the table. TRBV21-1 constitutes a pseudogene. This CDR3 contains 19 residues. The CDR3 DNA follows: TGTGCCAGCAGCAAATGTGAGTGGGTCGAAAACCGACAGAACACTGAAGCTTTCTTT. This gives the protein CASSKCEWVENRQNTEAFF.

There are a few counts of this clone. V is TRBV27 and J is TRBJ2-7; D is perhaps TRBD1 (6 bases). The CDR3 spans 16 residues. V shed 5 bases and J shed 7 bases, with 24 bases lying between them. Germline loops: CDR1 MNHEY, CDR2 SMNVEV (reference sequence). The CDR3 DNA reads as TGTGCCAGCAGTACGAGGGACACAAGAAGATCGGGGGAGCAGTACTTC. Its protein is CASSTRDTRRSGEQYF.

This clone was detected only a few times. The genes are TRBV23-1 and TRBJ2-7; D not certain. TRBV23-1 qualifies as an ORF whose function is uncertain. V was cut by 9 bases and J by 3 bases, with 12 bases left in between. The length of the CDR3 is 12 residues. The CDR3 nucleotides are TGCGCCAGAAAGCGACTTGTCTACGAGCAGTACTTC. It specifies CARKRLVYEQYF.

This chain uses TRBV4-1 with TRBJ2-7; maybe TRBD2 (6 bases). V lost 0 bases and J 3 bases, leaving 15 bases between the germline ends. The CDR3 totals 16 residues. From germline, CDR1 is MGHRA and CDR2 YSYEKL. The CDR3 loop reads CASSQDLGGRYYEQYF. The CDR3 region has the DNA TGCGCCAGCAGCCAAGATCTCGGGGGAAGGTACTACGAGCAGTACTTC.

This chain connects TRBV3-1 (or the pseudogene TRBV3-2) to TRBJ2-3, with TRBD2 matching over 8 bases. This CDR3 spans 17 amino acids. J gave up 7 bases and V 1 base, and 13 bases lay outside the gene matches. Germline V CDR1 and CDR2: LGHDT, YNNKEL (reference sequence). The CDR3 bases are TGTGCCAGCAGCCAAGGGGCGGGCGGGAGGAGGAGGCATACGCAGTATTTT. Encoded protein: CASSQGAGGRRRHTQYF.

The CDR3 reads CASSSSQETQYF. In nucleotides, the CDR3 is TGTGCCAGCAGCTCGTCCCAAGAGACCCAGTACTTC. The V gene is TRBV5-4, the J gene TRBJ2-5; D remains ambiguous. The germline CDR1 and CDR2 sequences are SGHNT and YYREEE (reference sequence). With 3 bases removed from V and 1 base from J, the gap between germline ends came to 4 bases. The CDR3 is made up of 12 amino acids.

This clone was picked up one time. The gene calls are TRBV9 and TRBJ2-2; D is perhaps TRBD1 (5 bases). Looked up from germline, CDR1 is SGDLS and CDR2 is YYNGEE. The CDR3 runs 14 residues. The V gene lost 4 bases and the J gene lost 5 bases, with 12 bases spanning the gap. This CDR3 reads CASSSPRVTGELFF. The CDR3, as DNA: TGTGCCAGCAGCTCCCCCAGGGTGACCGGGGAGCTGTTTTTT.

The chain has TRBV7-8 and TRBJ2-2; D is ambiguous. This CDR3 spans 13 amino acids. Trimming pared 1 base from V and 6 bases from J, leaving 6 bases between. In germline, CDR1 is SGHVS, CDR2 FQNEAQ. Here the CDR3 DNA reads TGTGCCAGCAGCTTAGAATACTCCGGGGAGCTGTTTTTT. Encoded protein: CASSLEYSGELFF.

The rearrangement uses TRBV29-1 and TRBJ2-7; D remains unclear. The germline gives CDR1 SQVTM, CDR2 ANQGSEA. V lost 4 bases, J lost 9 bases, and 13 bases lay in between. The CDR3 contains 11 residues. CDR3 protein: CSVVLALGQYF. The CDR3 DNA reads as TGCAGCGTTGTTCTCGCTCTCGGGCAGTACTTC.

This clone was picked up a small number of times. This chain links TRBV19 with TRBJ1-4; TRBD1 is a possible D gene (5 bases). Per germline, CDR1 LNHDA and CDR2 SQIVND (reference sequence). V lost 7 bases to trimming and J lost 7 bases, with 16 bases between them. This CDR3 region has 14 residues. DNA for the CDR3: TGTGCCAGTAACGAGTGGGACTCTCCTGAAAAACTGTTTTTT. It codes for CASNEWDSPEKLFF.

This clone was counted a single time. V and J are TRBV28 and TRBJ2-7; 9 positions match TRBD1. The CDR3 is made up of 14 amino acids. The J segment lost 3 bases and the V segment lost 7 bases, leaving 7 bases of the junction unmatched. Germline V gene sequence: CDR1 MDHEN, CDR2 SYDVKM. CDR3 protein: CASTYRDRDYEQYF. CDR3 DNA: TGTGCCAGCACTTACCGGGACAGGGACTACGAGCAGTACTTC.

This clone has just a few counts. V usage is TRBV28 and J usage is TRBJ1-1; D perhaps matches TRBD1 (5 bases). The CDR3 is made up of 13 amino acids. The germline V gene encodes CDR1 MDHEN and CDR2 SYDVKM. The V end was cut by 6 bases, the J end by 10 bases, with 18 bases between. CDR3 nucleotides: TGTGCCAGCAGGCCCACAGGAGTATATAGAGCTTTCTTT. This sequence encodes CASRPTGVYRAFF.

This clone appeared a few times. The V gene is TRBV6-5, the J gene TRBJ1-2, with TRBD1 matching over 9 bases. Germline loops: CDR1 MNHEY, CDR2 SVGAGI. This CDR3 contains 13 residues. The V and J ends lost 5 bases and 7 bases, in that order; junction bases with no gene match: 5. Here the CDR3 DNA reads TGTGCCAGCAGTCCCGACAGGGGGGCTGGCTACACCTTC. Protein: CASSPDRGAGYTF.

A word on this clone: This sample includes further DNA sequences coding for the same CDR3. The chain combines TRBV28 with TRBJ2-5, with TRBD2 as a possible D gene (6 bases). Germline loops: CDR1 MDHEN, CDR2 SYDVKM. V was shortened by 6 bases and J by 2 bases, with 16 bases between the two germline ends. The CDR3 has 15 amino acids. The CDR3 sequence is CASSLTSGGQETQYF. CDR3 coding DNA: TGTGCCAGCAGCCTAACCTCCGGGGGACAAGAGACCCAGTACTTC.

The chain joins TRBV7-9 to TRBJ1-1; unclear D gene. This CDR3 has 11 amino acids. Germline assignment: CDR1 SEHNR and CDR2 FQNEAQ (reference sequence). Trimming cost V 4 bases and J 6 bases, with 6 bases left between them. The CDR3 DNA follows: TGTGCCAGCAGCTACGGGGCTGAAGCTTTCTTT. Its translation is CASSYGAEAFF.

This chain links TRBV21-1 with TRBJ2-1; the D call of TRBD1 is as the table states it, not checked on the DNA. TRBV21-1 is recorded as a pseudogene. This CDR3 has 15 residues. CDR3 bases: TGTGCCAGCAGCACCCCGACAGGGGGCAGGAATGAGCAGTTCTTC. This codes for CASSTPTGGRNEQFF.

The chain has TRBV5-4 and TRBJ2-6, with TRBD1 matching 7 bases. CDR3 size: 16 residues. Germline V gene data show CDR1 as SGHNT and CDR2 as YYREEE (reference sequence). Trimming cost V 3 bases and J 4 bases; bases outside gene matches: 7. The CDR3 here is CASSSGGSSGANVLTF. The CDR3 DNA reads TGTGCCAGCAGCTCAGGGGGTTCTTCGGGGGCCAACGTCCTGACTTTC.

This chain uses TRBV6-4 with TRBJ2-7; 10 bases match TRBD1. CDR1 is MRHNA and CDR2 is SNTAGT in the germline V gene. There are 18 residues in the CDR3. The ends lost 6 bases at V and 4 bases at J; junction bases unmatched: 18. The CDR3 region has the DNA TGTGCCAGCAGACACGGGACAGGGGAAAGTTTGAAGGTTTACGAGCAGTACTTC. It translates to CASRHGTGESLKVYEQYF.

The CDR3 sequence: CASSLALAGRSSYEQYF. The CDR3, as DNA: TGTGCCAGCAGCTTAGCGCTAGCGGGTAGAAGCTCCTACGAGCAGTACTTC. The chain carries TRBV7-9 and TRBJ2-7; 8 bases map to TRBD2. The germline V gene has CDR1 SEHNR and CDR2 FQNEAQ (reference sequence). There are 17 residues in the CDR3. V shed 0 bases, J shed 0 bases, and the junction held 7 bases outside the gene matches.

This clone has only one observation. The chain is built from TRBV18 and TRBJ2-6; 7 bases fit TRBD1. J was trimmed by 0 bases and V by 10 bases; bases with no gene match: 9. Looked up from germline, CDR1 is KGHSH and CDR2 is LQKENI. CDR3 length equals 16 residues. DNA for the CDR3: TGTGCCACCAGACAGGGCCCTCTCTCTGGGGCCAACGTCCTGACTTTC. Translating gives CATRQGPLSGANVLTF.

The CDR3 DNA follows: TGTGCCAGCTCACCAAACAGGGTCGGCTATGGCTACACCTTC. Its translation: CASSPNRVGYGYTF. V is TRBV18 and J is TRBJ1-2, with a weak D call TRBD1 (6 bases). This CDR3 is 14 amino acids long. Trimming removed 2 bases from V and 4 bases from J, with 11 bases in between. Germline V CDR1 and CDR2: KGHSH, LQKENI. Looking up the rest from reference TRBV18 and TRBJ1-2 gives the full variable domain: NAGVMQNPRHLVRRRGQEARLRCSPMKGHSHVYWYRQLPEEGLKFMVYLQKENIIDESGMPKERFSAEFPKEGPSILRIQQVVRGDSAAYFCASSPNRVGYGYTFGSGTRLTVV.